Following are 27 T cell receptor beta chains from one sample sequenced in a study of cytomegalovirus exposure and HLA in healthy donors (dated by TCRdb to between 2016 and 2019). Library method: the immunoSEQ multiplex PCR assay. The multiplex PCR relied on a mix of 60 forward primers for TCR Vbeta segments and 13 reverse primers for TCR Jbeta segments. Drawn from immuneACCESS, this table holds only the in-frame rearrangements with V and J called that TCRdb kept. Clones are partly lost; checked studies trace under half to an unresolved V gene and leave the rest unexplained. A total of more than 150,000 clones appear in this sample, roughly 87% of them only once. The ten largest clones capture about 0.23% of the sample. Sequenced material: PBMCs. These receptors all come from a girl in the first two years of life in good health and CMV-seronegative.

The V gene is TRBV10-3, the J gene TRBJ2-7; D is unclear. V was cut by 0 bases and J by 2 bases, with 5 bases left in between. The CDR3 runs to 13 residues. Germline V gives CDR1 ENHRY, CDR2 SYGVKD. The CDR3 sequence: CAISESQTYEQYF. DNA of the CDR3: TGTGCCATCAGTGAGTCCCAGACCTACGAGCAGTACTTC.

This clone has only a few counts. This rearrangement joins TRBV27 to TRBJ1-6; no clear D. Germline V CDR1 and CDR2: MNHEY, SMNVEV (reference sequence). Trimming shortened V by 6 bases and J by 7 bases, and 16 bases separated the two germline ends. CDR3 length: 15 amino acids. For the CDR3, the DNA is TGTGCCAGCAGCTCGGGTTATACCGAAAATTCACCCCTCCACTTT. As protein: CASSSGYTENSPLHF.

The rearrangement links TRBV6-1 to TRBJ2-3; 8 bases agree with TRBD1. The length of the CDR3 is 17 residues. Germline V gene sequence: CDR1 MNHNS, CDR2 SASEGT. J lost 2 bases, V lost 2 bases, and 9 bases had no gene match. CDR3 sequence: CASSETVNRGNTDTQYF. The DNA for the CDR3 is TGTGCCAGCAGTGAAACGGTTAACAGGGGGAACACAGATACGCAGTATTTT.

V usage is TRBV6-6 and J usage is TRBJ2-7; D gene uncertain. Trimming pared 0 bases from V and 0 bases from J, leaving 6 bases between. The CDR3 runs 14 residues. Germline V gene sequence: CDR1 MNHNY, CDR2 SVGAGI (reference sequence). Here the CDR3 DNA reads TGTGCCAGCAGTTACTCTGCGGCCTCCTACGAGCAGTACTTC. Translation gives CASSYSAASYEQYF.

This chain connects TRBV5-4 to TRBJ2-5; no clear D gene. CDR3 size: 12 residues. The V gene lost 1 base and the J gene lost 5 bases, with 6 bases spanning the gap. From germline, CDR1 is SGHNT and CDR2 YYREEE (reference sequence). CDR3 sequence reads: CASSLTAETQYF. Here the CDR3 DNA reads TGTGCCAGCAGCTTGACTGCCGAGACCCAGTACTTC.

This rearrangement joins TRBV10-1 to TRBJ1-4; a possible D gene is TRBD1 (5 bases). The CDR3 is made up of 16 amino acids. Germline CDR1 and CDR2: WNHNN and SYGVQD (reference sequence). V gave up 6 bases and J gave up 4 bases, with 18 bases separating them. This chain's CDR3 is CASSPLTAIINEKLFF. As DNA, the CDR3 is TGCGCCAGCAGCCCCCTGACAGCAATTATTAATGAAAAACTGTTTTTT.

This rearrangement joins TRBV7-2 to TRBJ1-2, with D possibly being TRBD1 (6 bases). Germline CDR1 SGHTA, CDR2 FQGNSA. The ends were cut back, 0 bases at V and 8 bases at J, with 16 bases in the middle. This CDR3 has 15 residues. CDR3 residues: CASSLARGASYGYTF. In DNA form, the CDR3 reads TGTGCCAGCAGCTTAGCTCGGGGGGCCAGTTACGGCTACACCTTC. Full variable domain (missing parts from reference TRBV7-2 and TRBJ1-2): GAGVSQSPSNKVTEKGKDVELRCDPISGHTALYWYRQSLGQGLEFLIYFQGNSAPDKSGLPSDRFSAERTGGSVSTLTIQRTQQEDSAVYLCASSLARGASYGYTFGSGTRLTVV.

The genes are TRBV11-2 and TRBJ2-5; 10 nucleotides match TRBD1. The J call is in doubt because the DNA end fits TRBJ2-7 better. In germline, CDR1 is SGHAT, CDR2 FQNNGV. The CDR3 length is 17 residues. CDR3: CASSFRSIGTGAYEQYF. DNA of the CDR3: TGTGCCAGCAGCTTCCGGTCTATCGGGACAGGGGCCTACGAGCAGTACTTC.

The chain links TRBV9 to TRBJ2-1, with 7 bases identical to TRBD2. This CDR3 is 16 amino acids long. In germline, CDR1 is SGDLS, CDR2 YYNGEE. The ends lost 3 bases at V and 8 bases at J; junction bases unmatched: 14. CDR3 residues: CASSGGGAGARDEQFF. In DNA, the CDR3 is TGTGCCAGCAGCGGAGGCGGGGCGGGAGCTAGGGATGAGCAGTTCTTC.

The chain links TRBV7-8 to TRBJ2-1; TRBD2 matches at 11 bases. The germline gives CDR1 SGHVS, CDR2 FQNEAQ. The V and J ends lost 1 base and 6 bases, in that order; junction bases with no gene match: 5. The CDR3 is 16 amino acids. The CDR3 region is CASSLDLAGGPNEQFF. For the CDR3, the DNA is TGTGCCAGCAGCTTAGATTTAGCGGGGGGGCCCAATGAGCAGTTCTTC.

This clone has a handful of counts. The CDR3, as DNA: TGTGCCAGCAGTGAAACCGGGACTAGCGACTACGAGCAGTACTTC. Its protein product is CASSETGTSDYEQYF. The V call is TRBV6-1, the J call TRBJ2-7, with 10 bases identical to TRBD2. Looked up from germline, CDR1 is MNHNS and CDR2 is SASEGT. With 2 bases clipped from V and 3 bases from J, the junction kept 4 bases outside the gene matches. CDR3 length equals 15 residues.

In its sample, this clone was seen a few times. The chain recombines TRBV5-6 with TRBJ1-2; unclear D gene. There are 13 residues in the CDR3. Germline loops: CDR1 SGHDT, CDR2 YYEEEE. The V and J ends lost 1 base and 2 bases respectively, with 6 bases between them. The CDR3 protein is CASSLLINYGYTF. CDR3 in DNA: TGTGCCAGCAGCTTGTTAATAAACTATGGCTACACCTTC.

The rearrangement uses TRBV4-2 and TRBJ1-2; tentative D call: TRBD1 (5 bases). Deletions cut 1 base from V and 7 bases from J, with 13 bases between. The germline V gene has CDR1 LGHNA and CDR2 YNFKEQ. There are 14 residues in the CDR3. The DNA of the CDR3 is TGTGCCAGCAGCCAAGTAATAGGGGCAGGTGGCTACACCTTC. Amino acid sequence: CASSQVIGAGGYTF.

This clone was detected once. J is TRBJ2-2 and V is TRBV19; D remains unclear. Looked up from germline, CDR1 is LNHDA and CDR2 is SQIVND (reference sequence). V lost 3 bases, J lost 1 base, and 9 bases lay in between. The CDR3 loop spans 15 amino acids. The CDR3 DNA is TGTGCCAGTAGTATCGAGAGGAGGAACACCGGGGAGCTGTTTTTT. This codes for CASSIERRNTGELFF. Together with reference TRBV19 and TRBJ2-2, the CDR3 gives the full variable domain: DGGITQSPKYLFRKEGQNVTLSCEQNLNHDAMYWYRQDPGQGLRLIYYSQIVNDFQKGDIAEGYSVSREKKESFPLTVTSAQKNPTAFYLCASSIERRNTGELFFGEGSRLTVL.

The rearrangement joins TRBV9 to TRBJ2-2, with D tentatively TRBD1 (6 bases). The germline gives CDR1 SGDLS, CDR2 YYNGEE. The ends were cut back, 3 bases at V and 6 bases at J, with 9 bases in the middle. The CDR3 length is 13 residues. The chain's CDR3 is CASSGDMSGELFF. CDR3 nucleotides: TGTGCCAGCAGCGGGGACATGTCCGGGGAGCTGTTTTTT.

This chain uses TRBV11-2 with TRBJ2-7; a weak D match, TRBD1 (6 bases). Germline V gene lookup returns CDR1 SGHAT and CDR2 FQNNGV. The CDR3 has 12 amino acids. V lost 5 bases and J lost 4, with 9 bases in between. The DNA of the CDR3 is TGTGCCAGCAGCCAACAGGGATACGAGCAGTACTTC. Translating gives CASSQQGYEQYF.

The rearrangement joins TRBV5-6 to TRBJ2-1; no definite D call. Germline V gives CDR1 SGHDT, CDR2 YYEEEE. V dropped 3 bases and J dropped 5 bases, with 3 bases sitting between them. This CDR3 contains 11 residues. The CDR3 spells CASSYNNEQFF. CDR3 DNA sequence: TGTGCCAGCAGCTACAACAATGAGCAGTTCTTC.

About this clone: The sample carries other DNA sequences with the same CDR3. The chain links TRBV2 to TRBJ1-5, with D maybe TRBD1 (5 bases). The ends were cut back, 3 bases at V and 7 bases at J, with 16 bases in the middle. Germline V CDR1 and CDR2: SNHLY, FYNNEI. The CDR3 length is 15 residues. The CDR3 coding sequence is TGTGCCAGCAGTGAGGGAGGGGCAATGTGGCAGCCCCAGCATTTT. This encodes CASSEGGAMWQPQHF.

The chain combines TRBV5-1 with TRBJ2-5, with TRBD2 identical over 7 bases. This CDR3 region has 14 residues. Trimming removed 3 bases from V and 3 bases from J; junction bases left unmatched: 5. Per germline, CDR1 SGHRS and CDR2 YFSETQ. CDR3 nucleotide sequence: TGCGCCAGCAGCTCCCCCGGGACTAAAGAGACCCAGTACTTC. It specifies CASSSPGTKETQYF.

The V and J genes are TRBV6-1 and TRBJ2-7; the match to TRBD1 covers 10 bases. CDR1 is MNHNS, CDR2 SASEGT, per germline. After removal of 4 bases from V and 4 bases from J, the junction contained 7 bases not matched to a gene. This CDR3 region has 15 residues. The CDR3 bases are TGTGCCAGCAGTGGGGGGCCGGGACAGGGGTACGAGCAGTACTTC. The encoded protein is CASSGGPGQGYEQYF.

The chain links TRBV6-5 to TRBJ1-1, with 7 bases identical to TRBD1. The CDR3 length is 13 residues. Germline V lookup: CDR1 MNHEY, CDR2 SVGAGI. V shed 6 bases and J 6 bases; nucleotides not matched to a gene: 7. CDR3 DNA: TGTGCCAGCAGCGCTCCGGGACAGCCTGAAGCTTTCTTT. It encodes CASSAPGQPEAFF.

The rearrangement links TRBV7-2 to TRBJ2-5; TRBD2 matches at 9 bases. Trimming took 5 bases from V and 9 from J; bases not matched to a gene: 10. The CDR3 extends over 14 amino acids. Germline V gene data show CDR1 as SGHTA and CDR2 as FQGNSA. The CDR3 bases are TGTGCCAGCAGCACGCCGGGACTAGCAGGATCCCAGTACTTC. This codes for CASSTPGLAGSQYF. Using reference TRBV7-2 and TRBJ2-5 for the parts outside the CDR3, the full variable domain is GAGVSQSPSNKVTEKGKDVELRCDPISGHTALYWYRQSLGQGLEFLIYFQGNSAPDKSGLPSDRFSAERTGGSVSTLTIQRTQQEDSAVYLCASSTPGLAGSQYFGPGTRLLVL.

The CDR3 nucleotides are TGCGCCAGCAGCTTGGGGGGTACAGGACCTGGCACTGAAGCTTTCTTT. It codes for CASSLGGTGPGTEAFF. The chain carries TRBV5-1 and TRBJ1-1; a weak D match, TRBD1 (5 bases). V dropped 0 bases and J dropped 4 bases, with 16 bases sitting between them. This CDR3 is built from 16 residues. CDR1 and CDR2 from the germline V gene are SGHRS and YFSETQ.

The rearrangement links TRBV6-5 to TRBJ1-2, with a weak D call TRBD1 (5 bases). Germline V gene sequence: CDR1 MNHEY, CDR2 SVGAGI. V was trimmed by 0 bases and J by 4 bases, leaving 12 bases between them. This CDR3 region has 15 residues. This CDR3 is CASSYSSAGSYGYTF. The CDR3 nucleotides are TGTGCCAGCAGTTACTCGTCTGCAGGGTCCTATGGCTACACCTTC.

The chain has TRBV25-1 and TRBJ2-5, with unresolved D. The CDR3 runs 15 residues. Trimming took off 3 bases at V and 1 base at J, with 12 bases between the two ends. Germline V CDR1 and CDR2: MGHDK, SYGVNS. This CDR3 is CASSDPSEPQETQYF. In nucleotides, the CDR3 is TGTGCCAGCAGTGATCCAAGCGAACCCCAAGAGACCCAGTACTTC.

The chain recombines TRBV7-9 with TRBJ2-1; D is undetermined. Trimming took 5 bases from V and 9 from J, leaving 14 bases between them. CDR3 size: 13 residues. Germline CDR1 is SEHNR and CDR2 is FQNEAQ (reference sequence). CDR3 DNA: TGTGCCAGCAGCCTTACTAACTGGATTGAGCAGTTCTTC. This encodes CASSLTNWIEQFF.

This chain uses TRBV6-5 with TRBJ2-7, with 8 bases fitting TRBD2. The V and J ends lost 9 bases and 0 bases, in that order; junction bases with no gene match: 7. CDR1 is MNHEY and CDR2 is SVGAGI in the germline V gene. The length of the CDR3 is 14 residues. CDR3 protein: CASRRGALSYEQYF. The DNA for the CDR3 is TGTGCCAGTAGGCGGGGGGCCCTCTCCTACGAGCAGTACTTC.